These 7 T cell receptor beta chains came from one sample sequenced in a study of T cell responses to AZD1222 COVID-19 vaccine. Clones were read by immunoSEQ multiplex PCR, and TCRdb kept only the in-frame ones, dropping some. This sample has 110,000 to 150,000 clones, with 89% found just once. Specimen: peripheral blood, collected on day 0 of AZD1222 vaccination. These receptors originate from an adult in good health.

The chain combines TRBV24-1 with TRBJ2-5; D may be TRBD1 (5 bases). CDR3 length: 15 residues. Germline assignment: CDR1 KGHDR and CDR2 SFDVKD. The germline V and J ends were trimmed by 5 bases and 4 bases, with 16 bases remaining between them. The CDR3 region has the DNA TGTGCCACCAGTGGGCAGGGATGGTTTGGAGAGACCCAGTACTTC. It specifies CATSGQGWFGETQYF.

This rearrangement joins TRBV21-1 to TRBJ2-1; the D call TRBD2 from the table was never checked on the DNA. TRBV21-1 is a listed pseudogene. CDR3 size: 16 residues. CDR3 bases: TGTGCCAGCAGCAAAGAAGGGAGAAGCGCCTACAATGAGCAGTTCTTC. Translated, it gives CASSKEGRSAYNEQFF.

The rearrangement uses TRBV9 and TRBJ2-3; 7 nucleotides agree with TRBD2. V lost 4 bases to trimming and J lost 4 bases; unmatched junction nucleotides: 6. The CDR3 has 14 residues. CDR1 is SGDLS and CDR2 is YYNGEE in the germline V gene. The CDR3 reads CASSPWTRADTQYF. Here the CDR3 DNA reads TGTGCCAGCAGCCCCTGGACTAGAGCAGATACGCAGTATTTT.

CDR3 residues: CASSLNYNEQFF. CDR3 DNA sequence: TGTGCCAGCAGCTTAAACTACAATGAGCAGTTCTTC. This sequence joins TRBV5-4 and TRBJ2-1; the D is unclear. V lost 2 bases, J lost 3 bases, and 3 bases lay in between. Germline assignment: CDR1 SGHNT and CDR2 YYREEE (reference sequence). The CDR3 length is 12 residues. Full variable domain (remainder filled in from reference TRBV5-4 and TRBJ2-1): ETGVTQSPTHLIKTRGQQVTLRCSSQSGHNTVSWYQQALGQGPQFIFQYYREEENGRGNFPPRFSGLQFPNYSSELNVNALELDDSALYLCASSLNYNEQFFGPGTRLTVL.

CDR3 coding DNA: TGTGCCAGCAGTGGAGAGCCGGGACAGGGGGTCTCTAACTATGGCTACACCTTC. Its translation: CASSGEPGQGVSNYGYTF. The chain couples TRBV6-1 to TRBJ1-2; 11 positions match TRBD1. This CDR3 is built from 18 residues. Trimming cost V 4 bases and J 0 bases; bases outside gene matches: 10. Germline CDR1 is MNHNS and CDR2 is SASEGT.

The CDR3 protein is CASSLGGLRNTEAFF. In DNA, the CDR3 is TGTGCCAGCAGTTTAGGGGGGCTAAGGAACACTGAAGCTTTCTTT. J is TRBJ1-1 and V is TRBV28; maybe TRBD1 (6 bases). CDR1 is MDHEN, CDR2 SYDVKM, per germline. Between the trimmed V and J ends, which lost 2 bases and 1 base, there was a span of 11 bases. The CDR3 contains 15 residues.

This clone has just a few counts. This chain uses TRBV6-5 with TRBJ2-7; the D gene is possibly TRBD2 (5 bases). Germline V CDR1 and CDR2: MNHEY, SVGAGI. Trimming stripped 6 bases from V and 3 bases from J, with 15 bases between. The CDR3 is made up of 14 amino acids. In nucleotides, the CDR3 is TGTGCCAGCAGGGACCTGTTCGAGGGCTACGAGCAGTACTTC. This translates into CASRDLFEGYEQYF.